This TCR beta chain was sequenced during a study of CXCR3-negative and CXCR3-positive naive CD8 T cells (dated by TCRdb to about 2019). Broadly, across the study: About 150 million TRB reads were obtained in total, roughly 1.5 +/- 0.3 million reads per library. The diversity and physicochemical repertoire analyses included roughly ten donors pooled from two independent experiments. Naive subsets from a handful of donors and memory cells from 3 donors were included in the TRBV-TRBJ cluster analysis. What the research found in general, with its limitations: Freshly isolated PBMCs were used for most assays because CXCR3 expression went down partially after cryopreservation. Because surface CD5, which is linked to self-reactivity in mice, was comparable between the naive subsets, TCR interaction strength was also inferred from TRB CDR3 physicochemical properties. Naive CXCR3-negative and CXCR3-positive cells from the same donor showed similar TRBV-TRBJ usage, whereas memory cells showed distinct patterns. Repertoire diversity was comparably high in both naive subsets but much lower in memory CD8+ T cells. TRB CDR3s from CXCR3-positive naive cells showed higher hydrophobicity (lower Kidera factor 4), lower energy, and higher strength and volume indices than CXCR3-negative naive cells.

Each CD8+ T cell subset was flow-sorted in triplicate, with 250,000 to 350,000 cells per subset placed directly into RLT lysis buffer. To keep memory contaminants out, a stringent definition of naive CD8+ T cells was applied: CD45RO-CCR7+CD27+CD95-. Standard density gradient centrifugation was used to isolate peripheral blood mononuclear cells from buffy coats. A FACSAria III was used to flow-sort naive CXCR3-negative and CXCR3-positive CD8+ T cells. Total RNA was extracted from sorted cells with an RNeasy Mini Kit. Sequencing relied on a NextSeq 550. The Human TCR Profiling Kit (MiLaboratory) was used to prepare UMI-labeled 5' RACE TRB cDNA libraries. The full amount of extracted RNA was used for cDNA synthesis, and the full amount of resulting cDNA was used for PCR amplification. The libraries were made side by side, with each library going through the same number of PCR cycles. The authors' pipeline ran thus. MIGEC and MiXCR extracted about 54,000 +/- 9,700 unique UMI-labeled TRB cDNA molecules per library, requiring at least two reads per UMI. On average, each library contained approximately 40,000 +/- 10,000 functional in-frame TRB CDR3 nucleotide clonotypes without stop codons. After downsampling to 5000 UMI-labeled TRB molecules per sample, diversity metrics such as normalized Shannon-Wiener and Chao1 were calculated in VDJtools. Clonotype-size-weighted physicochemical properties of the central five CDR3 residues (interaction energy, strength, volume and Kidera factor 4) were computed in VDJtools. The reads, reprocessed by TCRdb, yield one row per CDR3 protein sequence and no DNA. TCRdb, rather than the study authors, made the V and J calls. The sample's own table lists about 63,000 distinct CDR3 sequences. Around 5% of the sample comes from the top ten.

Comments on this clonotype: Its antigen is not yet known.

From a lookup of the germline V gene, CDR1 and CDR2 are MNHEY and SVGAGI. The CDR3 covers 15 residues, taking in both the cysteine and the phenylalanine. No coding sequence is recorded. Sample: naive CXCR3+ CD8+ T cells from blood. The cell subset or site label here, explained by the study, means: CD45RO-CCR7+CD27+CD95- naive CD8+ T cells expressing CXCR3 (TNR3+). This chain is built from TRBV6-5 and TRBJ2-7; TCRdb selects TRBD1, and the lack of DNA leaves this call unchecked. This TCR was recovered from a human donor in good health. Some clones in this sample may be carry-over from other donors' samples. CDR3 region: CASSDRDRPSYEQYF.